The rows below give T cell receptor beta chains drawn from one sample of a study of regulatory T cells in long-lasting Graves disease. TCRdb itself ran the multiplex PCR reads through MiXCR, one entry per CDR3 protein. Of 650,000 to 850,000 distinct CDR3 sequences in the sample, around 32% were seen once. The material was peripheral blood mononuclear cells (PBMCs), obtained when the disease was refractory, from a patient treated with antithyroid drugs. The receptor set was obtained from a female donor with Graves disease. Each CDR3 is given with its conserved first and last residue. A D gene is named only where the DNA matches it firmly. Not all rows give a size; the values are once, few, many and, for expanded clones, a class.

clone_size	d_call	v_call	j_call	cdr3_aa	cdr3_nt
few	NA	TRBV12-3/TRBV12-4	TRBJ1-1	CASYADYGNTEAFF	TGTGCCAGCTATGCAGATTACGGGAACACTGAAGCTTTCTTT
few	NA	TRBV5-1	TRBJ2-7	CASSLGMGYEQYF	TGCGCCAGCAGCTTGGGAATGGGCTACGAGCAGTACTTC
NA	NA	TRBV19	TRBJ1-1	CASSVQAMNTEAFF	TGTGCCAGTAGTGTTCAGGCCATGAACACTGAAGCTTTCTTT
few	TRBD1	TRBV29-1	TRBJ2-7	CSVAHRDSQYF	TGCAGCGTTGCGCACCGGGACAGCCAGTACTTC
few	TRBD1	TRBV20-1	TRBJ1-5	CSAKTGVTQPQHF	TGCAGTGCGAAGACAGGGGTTACTCAGCCCCAGCATTTT
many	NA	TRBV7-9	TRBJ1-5	CASSLSSSNQPQHF	TGTGCCAGCAGCTTATCTTCTAGCAATCAGCCCCAGCATTTT
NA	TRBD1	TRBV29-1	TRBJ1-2	CSAAGTAYGYTF	TGCAGCGCTGCGGGGACAGCCTATGGCTACACCTTC
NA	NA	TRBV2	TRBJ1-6	CASSESRALHF	TGTGCCAGCAGTGAAAGCAGGGCCCTCCACTTT
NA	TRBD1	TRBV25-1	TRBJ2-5	CASSEFNGDPGQGTRETQYF	TGTGCCAGCAGTGAATTTAATGGGGATCCGGGACAGGGGACGCGAGAGACCCAGTACTTC
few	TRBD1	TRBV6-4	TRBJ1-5	CASSSDRVINQPQHF	TGTGCCAGCTCATCGGACAGGGTTATCAATCAGCCCCAGCATTTT
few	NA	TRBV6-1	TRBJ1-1	CASILGNLNTEAFF	TGTGCCAGCATTCTCGGAAACTTGAACACTGAAGCTTTCTTT
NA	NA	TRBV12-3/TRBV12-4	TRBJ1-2	CASSFAGQPQYGYTF	TGTGCCAGCAGTTTCGCGGGGCAGCCCCAATATGGCTACACCTTC
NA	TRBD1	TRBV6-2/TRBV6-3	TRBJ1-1	CASSEVLGQGSTEAFF	TGTGCCAGCAGTGAAGTGTTAGGACAGGGCAGCACTGAAGCTTTCTTT
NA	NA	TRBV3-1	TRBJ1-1	CASSQDAGASTEAFF	TGTGCCAGCAGCCAAGATGCGGGGGCTAGCACTGAAGCTTTCTTT
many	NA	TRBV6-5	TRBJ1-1	CASSSSDSAEAFF	TGTGCCAGCAGTTCATCAGACAGCGCTGAAGCTTTCTTT
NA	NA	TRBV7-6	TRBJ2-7	CASSFGAGRNYEQYF	TGTGCCAGCAGCTTCGGCGCAGGGAGGAATTACGAGCAGTACTTC
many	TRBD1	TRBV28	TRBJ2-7	CASSRQGRMGEQYF	TGTGCCAGCAGTCGACAGGGAAGAATGGGCGAGCAGTACTTC